The 4 T cell receptor beta chains reported below all come from one sample, sequenced in a study of T cell responses to AZD1222 COVID-19 vaccine. Method: immunoSEQ multiplex PCR; TCRdb's copy keeps in-frame clones and lacks some. The repertoire holds fewer than 150,000 clones, with 90% as singletons. The material was peripheral blood, obtained on day 0 of AZD1222 vaccination. These receptors all stem from an adult in good health.

The rearrangement uses TRBV7-9 and TRBJ2-3, with D tentatively TRBD1 (6 bases). Trimming took off 5 bases at V and 3 bases at J, with 12 bases between the two ends. CDR1 is SEHNR and CDR2 is FQNEAQ in the germline V gene (reference sequence). CDR3 length: 14 residues. The CDR3 coding sequence is TGTGCCAGCAGCGGGGGCATCGGAACAGATACGCAGTATTTT. Amino acid sequence: CASSGGIGTDTQYF.

V gene TRBV6-5 combines with J gene TRBJ1-1, with D unclear. Germline CDR1 MNHEY, CDR2 SVGAGI. Trimming took 2 bases from V and 1 from J, leaving 8 bases between them. The CDR3 contains 14 residues. The CDR3 protein is CASSYRQPNTEAFF. The CDR3 bases are TGTGCCAGCAGTTACCGGCAGCCGAACACTGAAGCTTTCTTT.

The chain has TRBV12-5 and TRBJ1-1, with a tentative D call TRBD1 (6 bases). The germline gives CDR1 LGHNT, CDR2 FRNRAP. The CDR3 has 15 amino acids. V gave up 0 bases and J gave up 7 bases, with 15 bases separating them. The CDR3 DNA reads as TGTGCTAGTGGTTTGGTTGCAGGGGATGGGGTTGAAGCTTTCTTT. As protein: CASGLVAGDGVEAFF.

The V and J genes are TRBV5-5 and TRBJ1-6; no reliable D call. From germline, CDR1 is SGHKS and CDR2 YYEKEE (reference sequence). The CDR3 contains 15 residues. Between the trimmed V and J ends, which lost 0 bases and 3 bases, there was a span of 7 bases. In DNA form, the CDR3 reads TGTGCCAGCAGCTTGGCGGCAGACTATAATTCACCCCTCCACTTT. Translating gives CASSLAADYNSPLHF.